This TCR beta chain was identified in a study of blood T cell repertoires in COVID-19. Some clones are missing from TCRdb's copy, which holds only in-frame ones; the method was immunoSEQ multiplex PCR. The sample records over 100,000 clones, 80% being singletons. The CDR3 runs to 15 residues. The V end lost 3 bases, the J end lost 6 bases, and 15 bases lay between the germline ends. Per the germline V gene, CDR1 is SNHLY and CDR2 is FYNNEI. The V and J genes are TRBV2 and TRBJ1-5; D is possibly TRBD1 (5 bases). The sequenced sample consisted of peripheral blood. This TCR was recovered from a human donor in a cohort sampled during active or convalescent COVID-19. CDR3 residues: CASSDPGLGGQPQHF. CDR3 in DNA: TGTGCCAGCAGTGATCCGGGCCTCGGGGGTCAGCCCCAGCATTTT.